The clone carrying this TCR beta chain was seen more than once but under ten times. The sample originates from a study of blood T cell repertoires in COVID-19. V dropped 8 bases and J dropped 0 bases, with 11 bases sitting between them. The CDR3 sequence is 13 residues long. Looked up from germline, CDR1 is MNHEY and CDR2 is SMNVEV (reference sequence). Source study methods: Amplification with reference gene primers provided the estimates of nucleated cell counts. Libraries were prepared by immunoSEQ multiplex PCR; TCRdb keeps only in-frame clonotypes and omits some of them. Clone size and the V and J calls come from that table; the DNA yielded D and trimming. The sample lists approximately 90,000 clones, 70% to 80% seen once, with approximately 22% in the top ten.

Sequenced input: peripheral blood. The chain couples TRBV27 to TRBJ2-7; D might be TRBD2 (5 bases). The sequence was obtained from a human donor in a cohort sampled during active COVID-19. The CDR3 sequence: CASGLTSSYEQYF. Written as DNA, the CDR3 is TGTGCCAGCGGCCTAACTAGCTCCTACGAGCAGTACTTC.